This T cell receptor beta chain was profiled in a study of blood T cell repertoires in COVID-19. Study-level background: Samples came from the United States, Italy and Spain, spanning acute and convalescent COVID-19. In each case, the material was cDNA or gDNA derived from T cells, B-cell-depleted T cells, or PBMCs.

Per the authors' pipeline: Scientists estimated how many nucleated cells there were by amplifying reference gene primers. Sequencing used immunoSEQ multiplex PCR; TCRdb keeps in-frame clones, though not all of them. That table furnishes V, J and clone size, whereas the DNA furnished D and trimming. This table holds about 94,000 clones, around 87% found once. The length of the CDR3 is 15 residues. J was trimmed by 6 bases and V by 3 bases; bases with no gene match: 7. Germline V CDR1 and CDR2: LNHDA, SQIVND (reference sequence). The origin of this receptor is a human donor with acute or convalescent COVID-19. The donor label of this sample is uncertain. This rearrangement joins TRBV19 to TRBJ1-1; TRBD1 agrees at 10 bases. The sequenced sample was peripheral blood. CDR3 sequence reads: CASSIVAGQGAEAFF. The CDR3 DNA follows: TGTGCCAGTAGTATTGTAGCCGGACAGGGGGCTGAAGCTTTCTTT.